This is a list of T cell receptor beta chains from one sample in a study of T cells in Graves' hyperthyroidism and ophthalmopathy. TCRdb reprocessed the multiplex PCR reads via MiXCR and lists one record per CDR3 protein. The top ten hold approximately 7.9% of the sample, which has some 300,000 distinct CDR3 sequences, roughly 13% seen once. Material for sequencing was blood. Every receptor here comes from a woman in her thirties or forties with Graves' hyperthyroidism. The CDR3 runs from the conserved cysteine through the conserved F or W. D genes are given only for firm matches. Size is stated for part of the rows, as once, few or many counts, or as a class when the clone is expanded.

j_gene: TRBJ1-4; v_gene: TRBV6-1; abundance: few; d_gene: NA; CDR3aa: CASSEQSLEKLFF; CDR3nt: TGTGCCAGCAGTGAACAGTCGTTGGAAAAACTGTTTTTT
j_gene: TRBJ1-6; v_gene: TRBV29-1; abundance: few; d_gene: NA; CDR3aa: CSVEVGGDSPLHF; CDR3nt: TGCAGCGTTGAGGTGGGGGGAGATTCACCCCTCCACTTT
j_gene: TRBJ2-1; v_gene: TRBV13; abundance: many; d_gene: NA; CDR3aa: CASSVEVRLDEQFF; CDR3nt: TGTGCCAGCAGCGTTGAAGTGCGACTAGATGAGCAGTTCTTC
j_gene: TRBJ2-1; v_gene: TRBV3-1; abundance: many; d_gene: NA; CDR3aa: CASSQELGNEQFF; CDR3nt: TGTGCCAGCAGCCAAGAACTAGGCAATGAGCAGTTCTTC
j_gene: TRBJ2-7; v_gene: TRBV18; abundance: NA; d_gene: TRBD1; CDR3aa: CASSGTGDEQYF; CDR3nt: TGTGCCAGCTCAGGGACAGGGGACGAGCAGTACTTC
j_gene: TRBJ2-3; v_gene: TRBV7-8; abundance: many; d_gene: NA; CDR3aa: CASSLAEASGTDTQYF; CDR3nt: TGTGCCAGCAGCTTAGCGGAGGCTAGCGGCACAGATACGCAGTATTTT
j_gene: TRBJ1-5; v_gene: TRBV12-3/TRBV12-4; abundance: many; d_gene: NA; CDR3aa: CASRRTGTSNQPQHF; CDR3nt: TGTGCCAGCAGGCGTACAGGGACTAGCAATCAGCCCCAGCATTTT
j_gene: TRBJ2-7; v_gene: TRBV5-1; abundance: many; d_gene: TRBD1; CDR3aa: CASSRGDSSSYEQYF; CDR3nt: TGCGCCAGCAGCCGTGGGGACAGTTCGTCCTACGAGCAGTACTTC
j_gene: TRBJ2-7; v_gene: TRBV20-1; abundance: many; d_gene: NA; CDR3aa: CSASDSSSYEQYF; CDR3nt: TGCAGTGCTAGCGACAGCAGCTCCTACGAGCAGTACTTC
j_gene: TRBJ1-3; v_gene: TRBV12-3/TRBV12-4; abundance: many; d_gene: NA; CDR3aa: CASSFSGAGNTIYF; CDR3nt: TGTGCCAGCAGTTTTTCGGGAGCTGGAAACACCATATATTTT
j_gene: TRBJ2-1; v_gene: TRBV18; abundance: NA; d_gene: TRBD2; CDR3aa: CASSPTSGSRNEQFF; CDR3nt: TGTGCCAGCTCACCAACTAGCGGGAGTAGGAATGAGCAGTTCTTC
j_gene: TRBJ2-7; v_gene: TRBV7-2; abundance: NA; d_gene: TRBD2; CDR3aa: CASSQVGGSFEQYF; CDR3nt: TGTGCCAGCAGCCAGGTGGGCGGGAGCTTCGAGCAGTACTTC
j_gene: TRBJ2-7; v_gene: TRBV29-1; abundance: few; d_gene: NA; CDR3aa: CSVEDGGSYEQYF; CDR3nt: TGCAGCGTTGAGGACGGGGGTTCCTACGAGCAGTACTTC
j_gene: TRBJ2-1; v_gene: TRBV20-1; abundance: many; d_gene: TRBD2; CDR3aa: CSAKIAGAIYEQFF; CDR3nt: TGCAGTGCTAAAATAGCGGGTGCCATATATGAGCAGTTCTTC
j_gene: TRBJ2-7; v_gene: TRBV14; abundance: NA; d_gene: NA; CDR3aa: CASSQERKSYEQYF; CDR3nt: TGTGCCAGCAGCCAAGAGAGGAAATCCTACGAGCAGTACTTC
j_gene: TRBJ1-3; v_gene: TRBV20-1; abundance: NA; d_gene: NA; CDR3aa: CSARDQTRGNSIYF; CDR3nt: TGCAGTGCTAGAGATCAGACAAGAGGAAACAGCATATATTTT
j_gene: TRBJ2-7; v_gene: TRBV19; abundance: many; d_gene: TRBD2; CDR3aa: CASSALGAGPYEQYF; CDR3nt: TGTGCCAGTAGTGCATTAGGAGCGGGGCCCTACGAGCAGTACTTC
j_gene: TRBJ2-1; v_gene: TRBV28; abundance: many; d_gene: NA; CDR3aa: CASSTSTSVYEQFF; CDR3nt: TGTGCCAGCAGTACTAGCACTAGTGTGTATGAGCAGTTCTTC
j_gene: TRBJ2-1; v_gene: TRBV4-1; abundance: NA; d_gene: TRBD2; CDR3aa: CASSRVGLAGAGDEQFF; CDR3nt: TGCGCCAGCAGCCGTGTGGGACTAGCGGGAGCGGGGGATGAGCAGTTCTTC
j_gene: TRBJ2-5; v_gene: TRBV20-1; abundance: many; d_gene: NA; CDR3aa: CSARVPGRETQYF; CDR3nt: TGCAGTGCTAGAGTCCCAGGGAGAGAGACCCAGTACTTC
j_gene: TRBJ2-2; v_gene: TRBV2; abundance: NA; d_gene: NA; CDR3aa: CASRRSGTNTGELFF; CDR3nt: TGTGCCAGCAGGAGGAGCGGGACAAACACCGGGGAGCTGTTTTTT
j_gene: TRBJ2-3; v_gene: TRBV3-1; abundance: many; d_gene: NA; CDR3aa: CASSQDSREMWQYF; CDR3nt: TGTGCCAGCAGCCAAGATTCCCGGGAGATGTGGCAGTATTTT
j_gene: TRBJ1-3; v_gene: TRBV2; abundance: NA; d_gene: TRBD1; CDR3aa: CASRQGGLAGNTIYF; CDR3nt: TGTGCCAGCAGACAGGGGGGGCTCGCTGGAAACACCATATATTTT
j_gene: TRBJ1-5; v_gene: TRBV19; abundance: NA; d_gene: TRBD1; CDR3aa: CASSNRGQGRWGNQPQHF; CDR3nt: TGTGCCAGTAGTAACCGGGGACAGGGCCGGTGGGGCAATCAGCCCCAGCATTTT
j_gene: TRBJ2-3; v_gene: TRBV12-3/TRBV12-4; abundance: many; d_gene: TRBD2; CDR3aa: CASSPSGTSTDTQYF; CDR3nt: TGTGCCAGCAGTCCTAGCGGGACTAGCACAGATACGCAGTATTTT
j_gene: TRBJ2-6; v_gene: TRBV28; abundance: NA; d_gene: TRBD2; CDR3aa: CVSSGANSGANVLTF; CDR3nt: TGTGTCAGCAGCGGGGCTAACTCTGGGGCCAACGTCCTGACTTTC
j_gene: TRBJ1-2; v_gene: TRBV2; abundance: many; d_gene: TRBD1; CDR3aa: CASTQQGPGGYTF; CDR3nt: TGTGCCAGCACCCAACAGGGGCCGGGTGGCTACACCTTC
j_gene: TRBJ1-5; v_gene: TRBV5-6; abundance: NA; d_gene: NA; CDR3aa: CASSRRGNQPQHF; CDR3nt: TGTGCCAGCAGCCGACGGGGCAATCAGCCCCAGCATTTT
j_gene: TRBJ2-3; v_gene: TRBV12-3/TRBV12-4; abundance: few; d_gene: NA; CDR3aa: CASSEEGLPDTQYF; CDR3nt: TGTGCCAGCAGTGAGGAGGGCCTACCAGATACGCAGTATTTT
j_gene: TRBJ2-7; v_gene: TRBV7-9; abundance: many; d_gene: NA; CDR3aa: CASSLGEVGYEQYF; CDR3nt: TGTGCCAGCAGCTTAGGGGAGGTCGGCTACGAGCAGTACTTC
j_gene: TRBJ1-5; v_gene: TRBV10-2; abundance: many; d_gene: NA; CDR3aa: CASGTSGQPQHF; CDR3nt: TGCGCCAGCGGTACTAGCGGGCAGCCCCAGCATTTT
j_gene: TRBJ2-7; v_gene: TRBV28; abundance: many; d_gene: NA; CDR3aa: CASSSPRGRLYEQYF; CDR3nt: TGTGCCAGCAGTTCTCCTCGAGGACGGCTCTACGAGCAGTACTTC
j_gene: TRBJ2-7; v_gene: TRBV29-1; abundance: few; d_gene: NA; CDR3aa: CSVGGFVGVRGEQYF; CDR3nt: TGCAGCGTTGGGGGATTCGTGGGAGTAAGGGGCGAGCAGTACTTC
j_gene: TRBJ2-3; v_gene: TRBV27; abundance: many; d_gene: NA; CDR3aa: CASSFTPSTDTQYF; CDR3nt: TGTGCCAGCAGTTTCACCCCTAGCACAGATACGCAGTATTTT
j_gene: TRBJ1-2; v_gene: TRBV7-2; abundance: many; d_gene: TRBD1; CDR3aa: CASPRQGGGYTF; CDR3nt: TGTGCCAGCCCGCGACAGGGCGGCGGCTACACCTTC
j_gene: TRBJ1-5; v_gene: TRBV24-1; abundance: many; d_gene: NA; CDR3aa: CAAGGGNQPQHF; CDR3nt: TGTGCCGCTGGGGGGGGCAATCAGCCCCAGCATTTT
j_gene: TRBJ2-1; v_gene: TRBV5-4; abundance: few; d_gene: TRBD2; CDR3aa: CASSLADFAGGPWNNEQFF; CDR3nt: TGTGCCAGCAGTTTAGCCGACTTCGCGGGAGGGCCCTGGAACAATGAGCAGTTCTTC
j_gene: TRBJ1-6; v_gene: TRBV12-3/TRBV12-4; abundance: NA; d_gene: NA; CDR3aa: CASSFDGLGSPLHF; CDR3nt: TGTGCCAGCAGTTTCGACGGATTGGGTTCACCCCTCCACTTT
j_gene: TRBJ2-5; v_gene: TRBV7-2; abundance: many; d_gene: TRBD2; CDR3aa: CASSFYTSGQETQYF; CDR3nt: TGTGCCAGCAGCTTTTATACTAGCGGGCAAGAGACCCAGTACTTC
j_gene: TRBJ2-7; v_gene: TRBV29-1; abundance: NA; d_gene: NA; CDR3aa: CSVEKGPNEQYF; CDR3nt: TGCAGCGTTGAAAAGGGCCCCAACGAGCAGTACTTC
j_gene: TRBJ2-1; v_gene: TRBV7-8; abundance: NA; d_gene: TRBD2; CDR3aa: CASSPTAGRLAGVGGEQFF; CDR3nt: TGTGCCAGCAGCCCAACGGCCGGGAGACTAGCGGGAGTAGGTGGGGAGCAGTTCTTC
j_gene: TRBJ2-1; v_gene: TRBV6-2/TRBV6-3; abundance: many; d_gene: TRBD2; CDR3aa: CASRTSGRVSSYNEQFF; CDR3nt: TGTGCCAGCAGAACTAGCGGGAGGGTCAGCTCCTACAATGAGCAGTTCTTC
j_gene: TRBJ1-2; v_gene: TRBV28; abundance: many; d_gene: NA; CDR3aa: CASSRIGGANYGYTF; CDR3nt: TGTGCCAGCAGTCGGATAGGGGGGGCCAACTATGGCTACACCTTC
j_gene: TRBJ2-1; v_gene: TRBV27; abundance: once; d_gene: NA; CDR3aa: CASIYNEQFF; CDR3nt: TGTGCCAGTATCTACAATGAGCAGTTCTTC
j_gene: TRBJ1-5; v_gene: TRBV2; abundance: many; d_gene: NA; CDR3aa: CASRKGTQNQPQHF; CDR3nt: TGTGCCAGCAGGAAGGGAACCCAGAATCAGCCCCAGCATTTT
j_gene: TRBJ2-1; v_gene: TRBV3-1; abundance: many; d_gene: NA; CDR3aa: CASSQSWEQFF; CDR3nt: TGTGCCAGCAGCCAATCATGGGAGCAGTTCTTC
j_gene: TRBJ1-3; v_gene: TRBV3-1; abundance: many; d_gene: NA; CDR3aa: CASNPTRGGNTIYF; CDR3nt: TGTGCCAGCAACCCGACACGGGGTGGAAACACCATATATTTT
j_gene: TRBJ2-7; v_gene: TRBV2; abundance: many; d_gene: NA; CDR3aa: CASSEGGGTYEQYF; CDR3nt: TGTGCCAGCAGTGAGGGAGGCGGAACCTACGAGCAGTACTTC
j_gene: TRBJ2-7; v_gene: TRBV6-1; abundance: many; d_gene: NA; CDR3aa: CASSEAKTFEQYF; CDR3nt: TGTGCCAGCAGTGAAGCAAAAACTTTCGAGCAGTACTTC
j_gene: TRBJ1-6; v_gene: TRBV20-1; abundance: NA; d_gene: TRBD1; CDR3aa: CSAGEPIQGAVSSYNSPLHF; CDR3nt: TGCAGTGCTGGGGAACCGATCCAGGGGGCGGTGTCCTCCTATAATTCACCCCTCCACTTT
j_gene: TRBJ2-2; v_gene: TRBV2; abundance: many; d_gene: NA; CDR3aa: CASSEVGRRDTGELFF; CDR3nt: TGTGCCAGCAGTGAAGTGGGGCGGAGGGACACCGGGGAGCTGTTTTTT
j_gene: TRBJ2-7; v_gene: TRBV28; abundance: NA; d_gene: TRBD2; CDR3aa: CASSLGGGRAGEQYF; CDR3nt: TGTGCCAGCAGTTTAGGTGGCGGGAGGGCCGGAGAGCAGTACTTC
j_gene: TRBJ2-3; v_gene: TRBV12-3/TRBV12-4; abundance: NA; d_gene: TRBD1; CDR3aa: CASSSPTGPDTQYF; CDR3nt: TGTGCCAGCAGTTCGCCGACAGGGCCAGATACGCAGTATTTT
j_gene: TRBJ2-7; v_gene: TRBV30; abundance: many; d_gene: NA; CDR3aa: CAWSLWDGAYEQYF; CDR3nt: TGTGCCTGGAGTCTTTGGGACGGGGCCTACGAGCAGTACTTC
j_gene: TRBJ1-3; v_gene: TRBV12-3/TRBV12-4; abundance: many; d_gene: NA; CDR3aa: CASSLSGSGNTIYF; CDR3nt: TGTGCCAGCAGTTTATCAGGCTCTGGAAACACCATATATTTT